These T cell receptor beta chains were read from a single sample in a study of blood T cell repertoires in COVID-19. Only in-frame clones appear in the TCRdb table, and some are missing; sequencing was by immunoSEQ multiplex PCR. The sample yields roughly 90,000 clones, about 85% seen once. Sequences were obtained from peripheral blood. These receptors originate from a woman older than 75 with COVID-19, enrolled during active disease. Both conserved end residues are part of each CDR3. The D gene is left open where the match is weak. Clone size is given for some rows only: seen once, a few or many times, or a class if the clone is expanded.

TRBJ2-3 | TRBD2 | . | TRBV6-6 | CASLTGLAGTDTQYF | TGTGCCAGCCTTACCGGACTAGCGGGCACAGATACGCAGTATTTT
TRBJ2-1 | TRBD2 | . | TRBV10-1 | CAISERAGGQSSYNEQFF | TGCGCCATCTCGGAGAGGGCGGGAGGACAGAGCTCCTACAATGAGCAGTTCTTC
TRBJ2-3 | TRBD2 | . | TRBV11-2 | CASSLDFSGGAVNTQYF | TGTGCCAGCAGCTTAGATTTTAGCGGGGGGGCCGTAAATACGCAGTATTTT
TRBJ1-1 | . | . | TRBV5-3 | CARSLWGTGIGDTEAFF | TGTGCCAGAAGCTTGTGGGGCACAGGTATCGGAGACACTGAAGCTTTCTTT
TRBJ2-1 | TRBD1 | . | TRBV6-4 | CASSPGTGVYNEQFF | TGTGCCAGCAGCCCCGGGACAGGGGTCTACAATGAGCAGTTCTTC
TRBJ2-1 | TRBD2 | once | TRBV6-4 | CARTRGLAGLDNEQFF | TGTGCCAGGACCAGGGGACTAGCGGGATTAGACAATGAGCAGTTCTTC
TRBJ2-7 | TRBD2 | . | TRBV29-1 | CSVATAGVPYEQYF | TGCAGCGTTGCAACAGCGGGAGTTCCCTACGAGCAGTACTTC
TRBJ1-3 | . | . | TRBV21-1 | CASSSASGGNTIYF | TGTGCCAGCAGCTCCGCGTCTGGTGGAAACACCATATATTTT
TRBJ1-2 | TRBD1 | . | TRBV2 | CASRRQGRNYGYTF | TGTGCCAGCAGAAGACAGGGTAGAAACTATGGCTACACCTTC
TRBJ1-4 | TRBD1 | . | TRBV19 | CASSTRTGVEKLFF | TGTGCCAGTAGTACAAGGACAGGGGTTGAAAAACTGTTTTTT
TRBJ2-1 | TRBD1 | once | TRBV7-9 | CASSPRQGTYNEQFF | TGTGCCAGCAGCCCCCGACAGGGTACCTACAATGAGCAGTTCTTC
TRBJ2-7 | TRBD1 | . | TRBV6-5 | CARRTRTGAYEQYF | TGTGCCAGACGGACCAGGACAGGGGCCTACGAGCAGTACTTC
TRBJ1-1 | . | few | TRBV10-3 | CAISDTQGRAEAFF | TGTGCCATCAGTGATACCCAGGGGAGGGCGGAAGCTTTCTTT
TRBJ1-6 | TRBD1 | . | TRBV3-1/TRBV3-2 | CASSLDRGSPLHF | TGTGCCAGCAGCCTTGACAGGGGTTCACCCCTCCACTTT
TRBJ2-2 | . | . | TRBV12-3/TRBV12-4 | CATRDTHTGELFF | TGTGCCACCCGGGACACCCACACCGGGGAGCTGTTTTTT
TRBJ1-2 | TRBD1 | . | TRBV2 | CASSVNRGDGYTF | TGTGCCAGCAGTGTGAACAGGGGCGATGGCTACACCTTC
TRBJ2-3 | . | . | TRBV7-9 | CAGQSPSTDTQYF | TGTGCCGGACAGTCCCCTAGCACAGATACGCAGTATTTT
TRBJ2-1 | TRBD1 | few | TRBV9 | CASSVAGGHNEQFF | TGTGCCAGCAGCGTTGCAGGGGGCCACAATGAGCAGTTCTTC
TRBJ1-2 | . | . | TRBV3-1/TRBV3-2 | CASSQGIAAGAGYTF | TGTGCCAGCAGCCAAGGAATCGCGGCGGGTGCTGGCTACACCTTC
TRBJ2-3 | . | few | TRBV11-3 | CASSLLDTDTQYF | TGTGCCAGCAGCTTGCTAGACACAGATACGCAGTATTTT
TRBJ2-3 | TRBD2 | . | TRBV7-3 | CASSAQLAGPGLGTDTQYF | TGTGCCAGCAGCGCCCAACTAGCGGGGCCGGGCCTTGGGACAGATACGCAGTATTTT
TRBJ1-3 | . | . | TRBV5-1 | CASSFVGISGNTIYF | TGCGCCAGCTCATTTGTGGGCATCTCTGGAAACACCATATATTTT
TRBJ1-5 | TRBD1 | . | TRBV10-1 | CASAYTGGSNQPQHF | TGCGCCAGCGCTTATACAGGGGGGAGCAATCAGCCCCAGCATTTT
TRBJ2-2 | TRBD2 | . | TRBV7-7 | CASAQIAGGHTGELFF | TGTGCCAGCGCCCAAATAGCGGGAGGGCACACCGGGGAGCTGTTTTTT
TRBJ2-1 | . | . | TRBV7-2 | CASSLVFNNEQFF | TGTGCCAGCAGCTTAGTTTTTAACAATGAGCAGTTCTTC
TRBJ2-5 | . | once | TRBV6-2/TRBV6-3 | CASNPWVPGDQETQYF | TGTGCCAGCAACCCCTGGGTCCCAGGTGACCAAGAGACCCAGTACTTC
TRBJ2-5 | TRBD2 | . | TRBV10-3 | CATSGGGGAAKTQYF | TGTGCCACAAGCGGCGGCGGGGGGGCCGCGAAGACCCAGTACTTC
TRBJ1-3 | . | . | TRBV4-1 | CASSLMYPRPRFSGNTIYF | TGCGCCAGCAGCCTGATGTATCCGCGGCCAAGGTTCTCAGGAAACACCATATATTTT
TRBJ2-1 | TRBD1 | . | TRBV7-2 | CASSLGDRPTNEQFF | TGTGCCAGCAGCCTGGGGGACAGGCCCACGAATGAGCAGTTCTTC
TRBJ1-1 | TRBD1 | . | TRBV28 | CASSYTGVSTEAFF | TGTGCCAGCAGTTACACAGGGGTTTCCACTGAAGCTTTCTTT
TRBJ1-1 | . | . | TRBV6-5 | CASSPLAGRAFF | TGTGCCAGCAGTCCCCTGGCAGGGCGGGCTTTCTTT
TRBJ1-1 | TRBD1 | . | TRBV11-3 | CASSRDRGAAFF | TGTGCCAGCAGCCGGGACAGGGGGGCAGCTTTCTTT
TRBJ2-5 | TRBD2 | . | TRBV4-2 | CASSLRGGIQETQYF | TGTGCCAGCAGCCTCCGCGGGGGAATCCAAGAGACCCAGTACTTC
TRBJ2-7 | TRBD1 | . | TRBV7-2 | CASSPDRALYEQYF | TGTGCCAGCAGCCCCGACAGGGCTCTGTACGAGCAGTACTTC
TRBJ2-7 | TRBD2 | . | TRBV5-6 | CASSLTGLAGGTEQYF | TGTGCCAGCAGCTTGACGGGACTAGCGGGAGGAACCGAGCAGTACTTC
TRBJ1-1 | . | . | TRBV18 | CASSTGVMNTEAFF | TGTGCCAGCTCAACAGGTGTCATGAACACTGAAGCTTTCTTT
TRBJ1-2 | . | . | TRBV19 | CASSTVQGPYGYTF | TGTGCCAGTAGTACGGTACAGGGTCCCTATGGCTACACCTTC
TRBJ1-6 | . | . | TRBV3-1/TRBV3-2 | CASSRPGENSPLHF | TGTGCCAGCAGCCGCCCCGGGGAAAATTCACCCCTCCACTTT
TRBJ1-6 | . | . | TRBV7-2 | CASSLGDKGSYNSPLHF | TGTGCCAGCAGCTTAGGTGACAAAGGTTCCTATAATTCACCCCTCCACTTT
TRBJ2-1 | . | . | TRBV7-8 | CASSSDGGLYNEQFF | TGTGCCAGCAGCTCCGATGGAGGGCTCTACAATGAGCAGTTCTTC
TRBJ2-7 | . | few | TRBV29-1 | CSARQAHSGEQYF | TGCAGCGCTAGACAGGCCCACAGCGGCGAGCAGTACTTC
TRBJ1-4 | . | few | TRBV6-6 | CASSYGPGANEKLFF | TGTGCCAGCAGTTACGGGCCAGGGGCTAATGAAAAACTGTTTTTT
TRBJ2-2 | . | . | TRBV5-6 | CASRVVGGSNTGELFF | TGTGCCAGCAGAGTTGTAGGGGGTTCAAACACCGGGGAGCTGTTTTTT
TRBJ2-5 | . | . | TRBV18 | CASSPVARETQYF | TGTGCCAGCTCACCCGTGGCGCGGGAGACCCAGTACTTC
TRBJ2-2 | TRBD2 | . | TRBV7-9 | CASSLPLAGGFTGELFF | TGTGCCAGCAGCTTACCTCTAGCGGGAGGGTTCACCGGGGAGCTGTTTTTT
TRBJ2-5 | TRBD1 | . | TRBV2 | CASNLDRGGETQYF | TGTGCCAGCAACCTGGACAGGGGGGGAGAGACCCAGTACTTC
TRBJ1-2 | . | . | TRBV28 | CASRNGGAGYGYTF | TGTGCCAGCAGGAACGGGGGGGCTGGCTATGGCTACACCTTC
TRBJ2-2 | TRBD2 | . | TRBV18 | CASSPLAGGRPSTGELFF | TGTGCCAGCTCACCGCTAGCGGGAGGGCGCCCGAGCACCGGGGAGCTGTTTTTT
TRBJ2-5 | TRBD2 | once | TRBV5-1 | CASSEGLAGETQYF | TGCGCCAGCAGCGAGGGACTAGCGGGGGAGACCCAGTACTTC
TRBJ2-1 | TRBD2 | . | TRBV5-1 | CASTRTSGNHEQFF | TGCGCCAGTACCCGGACTAGCGGGAACCATGAGCAGTTCTTC
TRBJ1-5 | . | . | TRBV10-2 | CASSELRGLAQPQHF | TGCGCCAGCAGTGAGTTAAGGGGCTTGGCCCAGCCCCAGCATTTT
TRBJ1-5 | TRBD1 | . | TRBV11-1 | CASSLDGTGRQPQHF | TGTGCCAGCAGCTTAGATGGGACAGGGAGACAGCCCCAGCATTTT
TRBJ2-7 | TRBD2 | few | TRBV5-6 | CASRSAGGPREQYF | TGTGCCAGCAGGTCAGCGGGAGGGCCTCGGGAGCAGTACTTC
TRBJ2-4 | . | . | TRBV4-2 | CASSQDQGSGNIQYF | TGTGCCAGCAGCCAAGATCAAGGGAGCGGAAACATTCAGTACTTC
TRBJ2-7 | . | . | TRBV7-3 | CASSLQGSSYEQYF | TGTGCCAGCAGCTTGCAGGGGAGCTCCTACGAGCAGTACTTC
TRBJ1-4 | . | . | TRBV27 | CASSFRQNNEKLFF | TGTGCCAGCAGTTTCCGACAGAATAATGAAAAACTGTTTTTT
TRBJ2-2 | TRBD2 | . | TRBV10-3 | CAISTSGVINTGELFF | TGTGCCATCTCGACTAGCGGGGTGATAAACACCGGGGAGCTGTTTTTT
TRBJ2-5 | TRBD2 | . | TRBV3-1/TRBV3-2 | CASSQDWASGEQETQYF | TGTGCCAGCAGCCAAGATTGGGCTAGCGGGGAACAAGAGACCCAGTACTTC
TRBJ2-3 | . | . | TRBV11-2 | CASSSFSDTQYF | TGTGCCAGCAGCTCTTTTTCCGATACGCAGTATTTT
TRBJ1-5 | . | . | TRBV5-3 | CARIRQGNQPQHF | TGTGCCAGAATTCGGCAGGGCAATCAGCCCCAGCATTTT